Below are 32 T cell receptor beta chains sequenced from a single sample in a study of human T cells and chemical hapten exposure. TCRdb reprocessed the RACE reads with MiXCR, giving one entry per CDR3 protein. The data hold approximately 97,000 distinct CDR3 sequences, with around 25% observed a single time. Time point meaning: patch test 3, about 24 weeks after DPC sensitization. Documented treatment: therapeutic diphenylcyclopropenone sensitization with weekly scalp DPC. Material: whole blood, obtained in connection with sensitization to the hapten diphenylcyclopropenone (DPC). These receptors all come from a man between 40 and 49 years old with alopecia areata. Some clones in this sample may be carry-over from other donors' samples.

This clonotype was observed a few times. The CDR3 here is CASTQSSYEQYF. CDR3 nucleotides: TGTGCCAGCACACAGAGCTCCTACGAGCAGTACTTC. The chain has TRBV5-6 and TRBJ2-7; no clear D gene. Germline V gene sequence: CDR1 SGHDT, CDR2 YYEEEE. Trimming removed 6 bases at V and 0 bases at J, with 7 bases between. The CDR3 runs to 12 residues.

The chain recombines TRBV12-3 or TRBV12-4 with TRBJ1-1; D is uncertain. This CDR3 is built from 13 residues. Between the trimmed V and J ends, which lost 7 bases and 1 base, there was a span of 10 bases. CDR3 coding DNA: TGTGCCAGCATTCCCCCCGGGAACACTGAAGCTTTCTTT. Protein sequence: CASIPPGNTEAFF.

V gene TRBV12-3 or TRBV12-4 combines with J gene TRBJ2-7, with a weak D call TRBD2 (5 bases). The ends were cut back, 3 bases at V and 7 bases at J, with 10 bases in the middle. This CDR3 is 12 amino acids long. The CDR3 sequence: CASSFRGLEQYF. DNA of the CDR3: TGTGCCAGCAGTTTCCGCGGGTTGGAGCAGTACTTC.

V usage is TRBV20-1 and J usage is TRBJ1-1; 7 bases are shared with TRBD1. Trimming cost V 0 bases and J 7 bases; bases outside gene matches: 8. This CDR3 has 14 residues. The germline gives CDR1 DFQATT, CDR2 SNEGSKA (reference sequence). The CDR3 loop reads CSARDVYRGYEAFF. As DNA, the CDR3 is TGCAGTGCTAGAGACGTGTACAGGGGCTATGAAGCTTTCTTT.

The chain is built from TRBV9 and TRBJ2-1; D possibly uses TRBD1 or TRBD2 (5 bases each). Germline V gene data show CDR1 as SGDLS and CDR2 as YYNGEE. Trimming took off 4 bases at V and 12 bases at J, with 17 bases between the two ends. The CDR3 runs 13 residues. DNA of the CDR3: TGTGCCAGCAGCCCCCATCGGGGCGACTGGCAGTTCTTC. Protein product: CASSPHRGDWQFF.

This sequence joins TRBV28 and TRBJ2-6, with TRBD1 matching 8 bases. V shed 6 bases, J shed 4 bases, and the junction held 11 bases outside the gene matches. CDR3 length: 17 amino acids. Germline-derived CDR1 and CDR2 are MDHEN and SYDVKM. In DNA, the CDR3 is TGTGCCAGCAGATATATGCAGGGGGCGCGAGGGGCCAACGTCCTGACTTTC. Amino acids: CASRYMQGARGANVLTF.

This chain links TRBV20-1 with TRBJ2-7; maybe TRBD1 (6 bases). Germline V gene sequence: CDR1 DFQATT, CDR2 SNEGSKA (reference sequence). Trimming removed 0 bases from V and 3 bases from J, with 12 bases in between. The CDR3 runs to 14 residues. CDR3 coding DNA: TGCAGTGCTAGAGATTTCAGGGGCATCTACGAGCAGTACTTC. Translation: CSARDFRGIYEQYF.

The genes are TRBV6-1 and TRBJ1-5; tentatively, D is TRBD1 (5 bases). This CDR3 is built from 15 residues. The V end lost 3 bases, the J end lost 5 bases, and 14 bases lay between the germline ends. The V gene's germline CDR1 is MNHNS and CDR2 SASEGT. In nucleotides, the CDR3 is TGTGCCAGCAGTGAGGGACGTCCGGGGGATCAGCCCCAGCATTTT. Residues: CASSEGRPGDQPQHF.

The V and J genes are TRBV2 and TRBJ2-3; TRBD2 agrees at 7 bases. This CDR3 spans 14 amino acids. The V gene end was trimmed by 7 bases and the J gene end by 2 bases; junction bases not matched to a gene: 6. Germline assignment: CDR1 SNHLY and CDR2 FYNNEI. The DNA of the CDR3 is TGTGCCAGCAAGGCTAGCGGATACACAGATACGCAGTATTTT. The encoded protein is CASKASGYTDTQYF.

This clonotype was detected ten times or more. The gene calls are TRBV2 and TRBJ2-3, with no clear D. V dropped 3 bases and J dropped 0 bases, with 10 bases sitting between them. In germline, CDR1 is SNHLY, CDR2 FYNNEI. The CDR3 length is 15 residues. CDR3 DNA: TGTGCCAGCAGTGACCGGGTCGTTAGCACAGATACGCAGTATTTT. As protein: CASSDRVVSTDTQYF.

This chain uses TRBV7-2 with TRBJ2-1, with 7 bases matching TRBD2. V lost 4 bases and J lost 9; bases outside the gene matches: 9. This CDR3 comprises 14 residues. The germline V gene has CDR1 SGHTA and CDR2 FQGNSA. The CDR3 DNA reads TGTGCCAGCAGCTCCAAAACTAGCGTTCTTGAGCAGTTCTTC. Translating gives CASSSKTSVLEQFF.

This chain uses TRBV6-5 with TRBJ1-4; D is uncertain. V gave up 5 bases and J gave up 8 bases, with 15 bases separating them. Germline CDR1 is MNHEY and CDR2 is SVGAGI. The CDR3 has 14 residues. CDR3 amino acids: CASSTSDRREKLFF. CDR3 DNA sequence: TGTGCCAGCAGTACTAGTGACCGGCGGGAAAAACTGTTTTTT.

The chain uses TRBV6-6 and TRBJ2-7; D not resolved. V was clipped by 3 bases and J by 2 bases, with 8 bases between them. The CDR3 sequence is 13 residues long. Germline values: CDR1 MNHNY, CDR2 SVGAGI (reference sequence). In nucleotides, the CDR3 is TGTGCCAGCAGTTATGGGCAGACCTACGAGCAGTACTTC. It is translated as CASSYGQTYEQYF.

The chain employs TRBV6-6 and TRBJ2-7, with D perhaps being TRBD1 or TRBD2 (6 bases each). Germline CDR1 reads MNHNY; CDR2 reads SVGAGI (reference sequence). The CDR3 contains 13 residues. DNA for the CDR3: TGTGCTTACTCTGGGGGGCCATCCGCCGAGCAGTACTTC. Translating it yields CAYSGGPSAEQYF.

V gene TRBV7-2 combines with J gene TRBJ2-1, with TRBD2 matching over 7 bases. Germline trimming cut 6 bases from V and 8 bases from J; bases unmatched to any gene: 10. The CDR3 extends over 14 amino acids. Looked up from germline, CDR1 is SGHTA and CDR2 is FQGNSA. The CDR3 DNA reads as TGTGCCAGCAGAGCGGGAAGGTATTCCCATGAGCAGTTCTTC. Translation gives CASRAGRYSHEQFF.

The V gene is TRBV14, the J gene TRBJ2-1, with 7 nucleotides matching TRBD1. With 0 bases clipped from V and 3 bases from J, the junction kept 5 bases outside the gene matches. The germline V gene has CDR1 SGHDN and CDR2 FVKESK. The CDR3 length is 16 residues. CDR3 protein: CASSQDAGGVYNEQFF. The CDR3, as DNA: TGTGCCAGCAGCCAAGATGCAGGGGGAGTCTACAATGAGCAGTTCTTC.

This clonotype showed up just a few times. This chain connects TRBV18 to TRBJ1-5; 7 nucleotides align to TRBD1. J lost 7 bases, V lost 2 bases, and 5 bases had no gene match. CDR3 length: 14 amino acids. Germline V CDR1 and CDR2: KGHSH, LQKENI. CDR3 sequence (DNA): TGTGCCAGCTCACCATCGACAGGGCGACAGCCCCAGCATTTT. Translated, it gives CASSPSTGRQPQHF.

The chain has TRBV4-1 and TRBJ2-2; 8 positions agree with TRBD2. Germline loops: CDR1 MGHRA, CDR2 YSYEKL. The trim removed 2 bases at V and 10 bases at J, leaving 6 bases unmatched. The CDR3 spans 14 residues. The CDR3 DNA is TGCGCCAGCAGCCAACGCGGGGGGCGAGAGGAGCTGTTTTTT. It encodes CASSQRGGREELFF.

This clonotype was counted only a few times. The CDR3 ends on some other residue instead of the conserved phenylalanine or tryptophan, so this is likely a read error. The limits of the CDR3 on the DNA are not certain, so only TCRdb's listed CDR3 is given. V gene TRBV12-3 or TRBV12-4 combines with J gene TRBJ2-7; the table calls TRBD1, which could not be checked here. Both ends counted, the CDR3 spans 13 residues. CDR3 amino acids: CASRKGGTGAFSC.

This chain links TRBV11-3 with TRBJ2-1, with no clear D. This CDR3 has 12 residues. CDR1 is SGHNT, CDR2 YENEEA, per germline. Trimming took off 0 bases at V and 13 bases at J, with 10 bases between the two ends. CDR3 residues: CASSLEGQGQFF. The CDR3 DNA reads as TGTGCCAGCAGCTTAGAAGGTCAAGGACAGTTCTTC.

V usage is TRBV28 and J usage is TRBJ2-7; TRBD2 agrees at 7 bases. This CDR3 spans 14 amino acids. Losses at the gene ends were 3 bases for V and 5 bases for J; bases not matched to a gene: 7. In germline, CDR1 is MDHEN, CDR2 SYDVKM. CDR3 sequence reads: CASSFGREWDEQYF. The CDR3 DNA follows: TGTGCCAGCAGTTTTGGGCGGGAGTGGGACGAGCAGTACTTC. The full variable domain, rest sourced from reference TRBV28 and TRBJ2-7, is DVKVTQSSRYLVKRTGEKVFLECVQDMDHENMFWYRQDPGLGLRLIYFSYDVKMKEKGDIPEGYSVSREKKERFSLILESASTNQTSMYLCASSFGREWDEQYFGPGTRLTVT.

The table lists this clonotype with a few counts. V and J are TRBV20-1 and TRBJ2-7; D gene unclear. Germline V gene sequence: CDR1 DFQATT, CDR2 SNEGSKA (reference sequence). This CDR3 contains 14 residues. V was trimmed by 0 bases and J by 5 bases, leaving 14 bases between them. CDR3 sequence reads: CSARDVLARDEQYF. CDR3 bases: TGCAGTGCTAGAGATGTATTGGCTAGAGACGAGCAGTACTTC.

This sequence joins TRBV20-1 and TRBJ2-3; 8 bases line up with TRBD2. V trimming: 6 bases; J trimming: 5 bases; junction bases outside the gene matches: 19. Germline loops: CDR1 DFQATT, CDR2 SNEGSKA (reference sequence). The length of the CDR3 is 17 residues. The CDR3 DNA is TGCAGTGCCTCCTCTCTCACCCGGGAGGGCCGGAGAGATACGCAGTATTTT. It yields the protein CSASSLTREGRRDTQYF.

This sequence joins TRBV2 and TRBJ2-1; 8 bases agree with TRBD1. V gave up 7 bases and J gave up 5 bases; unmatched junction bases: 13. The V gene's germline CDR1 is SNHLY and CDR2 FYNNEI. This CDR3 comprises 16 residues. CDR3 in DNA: TGTGCCAGCAAGGGCCGGACAGGGCCGGTTGACAATGAGCAGTTCTTC. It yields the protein CASKGRTGPVDNEQFF.

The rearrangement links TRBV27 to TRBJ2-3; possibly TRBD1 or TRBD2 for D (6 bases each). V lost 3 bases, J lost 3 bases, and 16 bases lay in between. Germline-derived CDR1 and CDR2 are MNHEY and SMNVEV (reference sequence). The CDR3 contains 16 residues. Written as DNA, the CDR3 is TGTGCCAGCAGTTTCCAGGGCCGGAGGGGGACAGATACGCAGTATTTT. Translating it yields CASSFQGRRGTDTQYF.

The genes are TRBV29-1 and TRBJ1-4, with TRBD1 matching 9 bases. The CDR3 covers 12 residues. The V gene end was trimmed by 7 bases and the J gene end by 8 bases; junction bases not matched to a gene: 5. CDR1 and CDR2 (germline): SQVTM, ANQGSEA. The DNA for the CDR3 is TGCAGCGCGGGACAGGGAAGGGAAAAACTGTTTTTT. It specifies CSAGQGREKLFF.

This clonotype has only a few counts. CDR3 in DNA: TGTGCCAGCAGCCAAGATCGAGGGTCCAGCAACGGAGCCAAAAACATTCAGTACTTC. Protein sequence: CASSQDRGSSNGAKNIQYF. The J gene is TRBJ2-4, the V gene TRBV4-2; perhaps TRBD2 as D (5 bases). From germline, CDR1 is LGHNA and CDR2 YNFKEQ. The CDR3 sequence is 19 residues long. The V and J ends lost 0 bases and 0 bases respectively, with 18 bases between them.

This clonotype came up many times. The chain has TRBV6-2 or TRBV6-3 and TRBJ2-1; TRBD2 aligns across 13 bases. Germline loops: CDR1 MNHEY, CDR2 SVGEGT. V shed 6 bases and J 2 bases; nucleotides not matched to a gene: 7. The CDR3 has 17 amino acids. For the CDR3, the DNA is TGTGCCAGCAGCCCAAGGACTAGCGGGAGTACCTACAATGAGCAGTTCTTC. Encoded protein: CASSPRTSGSTYNEQFF.

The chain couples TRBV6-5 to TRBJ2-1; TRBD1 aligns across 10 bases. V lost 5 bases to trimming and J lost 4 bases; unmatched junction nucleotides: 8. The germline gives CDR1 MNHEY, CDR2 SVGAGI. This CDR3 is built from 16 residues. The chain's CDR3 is CASSDTGQGKYNEQFF. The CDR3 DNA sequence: TGTGCCAGCAGTGACACGGGACAGGGGAAATACAATGAGCAGTTCTTC.

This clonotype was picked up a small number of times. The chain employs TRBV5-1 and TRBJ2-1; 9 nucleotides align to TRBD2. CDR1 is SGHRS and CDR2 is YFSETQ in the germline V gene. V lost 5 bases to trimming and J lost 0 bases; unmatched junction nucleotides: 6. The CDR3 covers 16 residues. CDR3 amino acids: CASRSSTSGSYNEQFF. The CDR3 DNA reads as TGCGCCAGCAGATCATCGACTAGCGGCTCCTACAATGAGCAGTTCTTC.

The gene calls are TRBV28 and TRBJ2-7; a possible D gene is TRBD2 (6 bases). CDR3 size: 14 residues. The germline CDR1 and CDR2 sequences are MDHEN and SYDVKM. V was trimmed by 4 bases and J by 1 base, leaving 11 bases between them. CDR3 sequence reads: CASSSDGSSYEQYF. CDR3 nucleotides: TGTGCCAGCAGTTCCGACGGGAGTTCCTACGAGCAGTACTTC.

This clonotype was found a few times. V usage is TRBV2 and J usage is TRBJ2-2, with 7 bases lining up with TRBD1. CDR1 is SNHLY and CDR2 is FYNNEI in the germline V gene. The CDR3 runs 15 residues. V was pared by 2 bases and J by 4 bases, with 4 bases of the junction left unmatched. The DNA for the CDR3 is TGTGCCAGCAGTGAAACACAGGGGAGCACCGGGGAGCTGTTTTTT. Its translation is CASSETQGSTGELFF. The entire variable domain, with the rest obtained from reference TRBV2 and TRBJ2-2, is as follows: EPEVTQTPSHQVTQMGQEVILRCVPISNHLYFYWYRQILGQKVEFLVSFYNNEISEKSEIFDDQFSVERPDGSNFTLKIRSTKLEDSAMYFCASSETQGSTGELFFGEGSRLTVL.